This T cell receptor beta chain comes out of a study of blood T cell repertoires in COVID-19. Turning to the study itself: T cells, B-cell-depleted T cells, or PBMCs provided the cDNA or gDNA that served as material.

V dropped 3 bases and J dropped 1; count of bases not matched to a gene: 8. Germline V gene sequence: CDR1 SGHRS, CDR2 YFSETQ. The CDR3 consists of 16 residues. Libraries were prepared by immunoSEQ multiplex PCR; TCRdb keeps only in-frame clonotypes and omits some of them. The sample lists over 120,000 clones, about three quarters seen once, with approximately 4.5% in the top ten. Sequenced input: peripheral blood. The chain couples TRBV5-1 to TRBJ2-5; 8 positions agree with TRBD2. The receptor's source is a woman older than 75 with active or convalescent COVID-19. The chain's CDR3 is CASSSNSGVRQETQYF. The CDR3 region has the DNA TGCGCCAGCAGCTCGAATAGCGGGGTCCGCCAAGAGACCCAGTACTTC.